The sequence of this TCR beta chain was determined in a study of blood T cell repertoires in COVID-19. On the study more broadly: The United States, Italy and Spain supplied acute and convalescent COVID-19 samples. T cells, B-cell-depleted T cells, or PBMCs supplied cDNA or gDNA.

Looked up from germline, CDR1 is SEHNR and CDR2 is FQNEAQ (reference sequence). Trimming removed 5 bases from V and 3 bases from J, with 8 bases in between. CDR3 length: 12 amino acids. In the source study's methods: Nucleated cell counts were estimated from reference gene primer amplification. Assay: immunoSEQ multiplex PCR; the TCRdb copy retains only in-frame clones and omits some. That table gives V, J and clone size, and the DNA gave D and trimming. The repertoire holds 68,000 or so clones, about 86% seen once, with roughly 4% in the top ten. This clone is a singleton in its sample. The material sequenced was peripheral blood. This TCR was recovered from a man aged 45 to 65 with acute or convalescent COVID-19. The V gene is TRBV7-9, the J gene TRBJ2-7; no clear D. The CDR3 DNA sequence: TGTGCCAGCAGCCCCCCCAGCTACGAGCAGTACTTC. It specifies CASSPPSYEQYF.